This note documents a single T cell receptor beta chain sequence. This specimen comes from a study of blood T cell repertoires in COVID-19. In the original workflow: Reference gene primer amplification gave estimated nucleated cell counts. Sequencing used immunoSEQ multiplex PCR; TCRdb keeps in-frame clones, though not all of them. Clone size and the V and J calls come from that table; the DNA yielded D and trimming. The repertoire holds fewer than 400,000 clones, roughly 85% seen once, with under 2.5% in the top ten. CDR1 and CDR2 from the germline V gene are SGHTA and FQGNSA. After removal of 3 bases from V and 10 bases from J, the junction contained 10 bases not matched to a gene. The CDR3 is made up of 15 amino acids.

The specimen sequenced was PBMCs or T cells enriched from blood (not recorded which). The sequence derives from a man aged 25 to 40 who had recovered from COVID-19. The chain recombines TRBV7-2 with TRBJ2-7; 12 nucleotides agree with TRBD1. The CDR3 DNA sequence: TGTGCCAGCAGCTTCTCCGGGACAGGGGGCGATCCTCAGTACTTC. Protein product: CASSFSGTGGDPQYF.